This is a list of T cell receptor beta chains from one sample in a study of blood T cell repertoires in COVID-19. The assay was immunoSEQ multiplex PCR, and TCRdb's table has in-frame clones only and misses some. In the table there are some 130,000 clones, 84% of which are singletons. The material sequenced was peripheral blood. Receptors were obtained from a human donor in a cohort sampled during active COVID-19. Each CDR3 is given with its conserved first and last residue. D genes are given only for firm matches. The size of a clone is reported for some rows only, either as once, few or many, or as a class for expanded clones.

v_call	clone_size	j_call	d_call	cdr3_nt	cdr3_aa
TRBV2	NA	TRBJ2-1	TRBD2	TGTGCCAGCAGTGAAGAGGCGGGAGCCTACAATGAGCAGCTCTTC	CASSEEAGAYNEQLF
TRBV18	NA	TRBJ2-5	TRBD2	TGTGCCAGCTCACCACCGAAGCGGGGGGGGCAAGAGACCCAGTACTTC	CASSPPKRGGQETQYF
TRBV30	NA	TRBJ1-1	TRBD1	TGTGCCTGGAGTTGGGGGGGGACAGGGGACACTGAAGCTTTCTTT	CAWSWGGTGDTEAFF
TRBV20-1	NA	TRBJ2-5	NA	TGCAGTGGTCACAGACAAGAGACCCAGTACTTC	CSGHRQETQYF
TRBV7-2	NA	TRBJ1-1	NA	TGTGCCAGCAGCACCTTTGAGGGTTCTGAAGCTTTCTTT	CASSTFEGSEAFF
TRBV3-1/TRBV3-2	NA	TRBJ1-2	NA	TGTGCCAGCAGCCGAGGGGGGGAGACCGGCTACACCTTC	CASSRGGETGYTF
TRBV5-1	NA	TRBJ1-1	TRBD1	TGCGCCAGCAGCTTGGACTCAGGGGGCGCTGCTGAAGCTTTCTTT	CASSLDSGGAAEAFF
TRBV7-3	NA	TRBJ2-5	TRBD1	TGTGCCAGCAGCGCGACAGGGCCGGGGGAGACCCAGTACTTC	CASSATGPGETQYF
TRBV4-1	few	TRBJ1-5	TRBD1	TGCGCCAGCAGCCGGGGAGAGGGGGCTATGGGTTTTTGGCCCCAGCATTTT	CASSRGEGAMGFWPQHF
TRBV5-1	NA	TRBJ2-3	TRBD1	TGCGCCAGCAGCTTTCCGACAGGGGGCGCAGATACGCAGTATTTT	CASSFPTGGADTQYF
TRBV9	NA	TRBJ1-4	TRBD1	TGTGCCAGCAGCGAGGACAGGGGTAATGAAAAACTGTTTTTT	CASSEDRGNEKLFF
TRBV5-1	once	TRBJ1-2	TRBD1	TGCGCCAGCAGCTTAATGACAGGGGGCGAGAGTTATGGCTACACCTTC	CASSLMTGGESYGYTF
TRBV4-2	NA	TRBJ2-2	NA	TGTGCCAGCAGCCAAGATCTGATCCGGAGCACCGGGGAGCTGTTTTTT	CASSQDLIRSTGELFF
TRBV10-3	NA	TRBJ2-3	NA	TGTGCCATCAGGGGTCAGGCCTCAGATACGCAGTATTTT	CAIRGQASDTQYF
TRBV5-1	NA	TRBJ2-5	NA	TGCGCCAGCAGCCCGAGCGCAGGGGAAGAGACCCAGTACTTC	CASSPSAGEETQYF
TRBV30	few	TRBJ2-7	NA	TGTGCCTGGAACAGGGGGGGCTACGAGCAGTACTTC	CAWNRGGYEQYF
TRBV2	NA	TRBJ1-2	NA	TGTGCCAGCAGTGCGGGCGGGACGGAGGCCAGTTTGGGCTATGGCTACACCTTC	CASSAGGTEASLGYGYTF
TRBV3-1/TRBV3-2	once	TRBJ2-1	TRBD2	TGTGCCAGCAGCCCTAGCGGGGGGCAAGGGCTTGAGCAGTTCTTC	CASSPSGGQGLEQFF
TRBV11-2	NA	TRBJ2-2	TRBD2	TGTGCCAGCAGCTTAACTAGCGGGGGGCAATCTGGGGAGCTGTTTTTT	CASSLTSGGQSGELFF
TRBV30	NA	TRBJ2-2	TRBD2	TGTGCCTGGAGTCTAGCGGGGGCAGCGGACACCGGGGAGCTGTTTTTT	CAWSLAGAADTGELFF
TRBV5-1	NA	TRBJ2-2	NA	TGCGCCAGCAGCCCGGGGGGCGGACTAGTATCCGCCGGGGAGCTGTTTTTT	CASSPGGGLVSAGELFF
TRBV7-7	NA	TRBJ2-2	NA	TGTGCCAGCGGCCCGCAGGGCCCCGGGGAGCTGTTTTTT	CASGPQGPGELFF
TRBV25-1	few	TRBJ2-1	TRBD1	TGTGCCAGCAGTGAATTGGCGACAGGGGGAGGCCGTAATGAGCAGTTCTTC	CASSELATGGGRNEQFF
TRBV6-6	once	TRBJ2-7	TRBD1	TGTGCCAGCAGTTACTCGCGGACAGGGAACGAGCAGTACTTC	CASSYSRTGNEQYF
TRBV30	NA	TRBJ1-2	NA	TGTGCCAGCTCCAACAGGGAAAACTATGGCTACACCTTC	CASSNRENYGYTF
TRBV6-5	NA	TRBJ1-3	NA	TGTGCCAGCAGCTATGACAGGAACCCTGGAAACACCATATATTTT	CASSYDRNPGNTIYF
TRBV15	NA	TRBJ1-2	NA	TGTGCCACCGCGAGCGGATATGGCTACACCTTC	CATASGYGYTF
TRBV6-6	NA	TRBJ1-2	TRBD1	TGTGCCAGCAGTTACTCTGGCAGGGGGGATGGCTACACCTTC	CASSYSGRGDGYTF
TRBV18	NA	TRBJ1-4	NA	TGTGCCAGCTCCCAAGACAGCCAGTCAACTAATGAAAAACTGTTTTTT	CASSQDSQSTNEKLFF
TRBV19	NA	TRBJ2-3	NA	TGTGCCAGTAGTCAAACTAGTACCGGTACGCAGTATTTT	CASSQTSTGTQYF
TRBV14	NA	TRBJ2-5	NA	TGTGCCAGCAGCCAAGGCAGGGTGGAGACCCAGTACTTC	CASSQGRVETQYF
TRBV18	once	TRBJ1-3	TRBD1	TGTGCCAGCTCACCGACGAGGACAGGGTCCGGAAACACCATATATTTT	CASSPTRTGSGNTIYF
TRBV5-1	NA	TRBJ1-2	TRBD1	TGCGCCAGCAGCTTGGGGACAGGTCCTAACTATGGCTACACCTTC	CASSLGTGPNYGYTF
TRBV19	NA	TRBJ1-1	NA	TGTGCCAGCAAGTATTCGATGTCAGGGCTGAACACTGAAGCTTTCTTT	CASKYSMSGLNTEAFF
TRBV10-2	few	TRBJ1-5	NA	TGCGCCAGCAGTGAGTCTAGACAGCCCCAGCATTTT	CASSESRQPQHF
TRBV3-1/TRBV3-2	NA	TRBJ1-2	NA	TGTGCCAGCAGCCAAGTAACAGACTATGGCTACACCTTC	CASSQVTDYGYTF
TRBV6-2/TRBV6-3	NA	TRBJ2-1	NA	TGTGCCAGCAGTTACCGAGACATAAGTCAGAGTGAGCAGTTCTTC	CASSYRDISQSEQFF
TRBV12-3/TRBV12-4	NA	TRBJ1-2	NA	TGTGCCAGCAGGTTTCAGGGGTATGGCTACACCTTC	CASRFQGYGYTF
TRBV7-8	once	TRBJ1-5	NA	TGTGCCAGCAGCTTCAATGCACGGGTCGATCAGCCCCAGCATTTT	CASSFNARVDQPQHF
TRBV5-4	NA	TRBJ2-1	NA	TGTGCCAGCAGCCTCCGGTACAATGAGCAGTTCTTC	CASSLRYNEQFF
TRBV5-1	NA	TRBJ2-2	TRBD2	TGCGCCAGCCGGCAGGCGGGGGGGCCCACCGGGGAGCTGTTTTTT	CASRQAGGPTGELFF
TRBV30	NA	TRBJ1-5	TRBD1	TGTGCCTGGAGGGGACAGGGCCGGGGCCAGCCCCAGCATTTT	CAWRGQGRGQPQHF
TRBV5-5	NA	TRBJ2-3	TRBD1	TGTGCCAGCAGCCCACCCTTGACAGGGGGAACAGATACGCAGTATTTT	CASSPPLTGGTDTQYF
TRBV11-2	NA	TRBJ2-1	TRBD2	TGTGCCAGCAGCGTAACTAGCGGGGGGGCCAATGAGCAGTTCTTC	CASSVTSGGANEQFF
TRBV5-1	NA	TRBJ2-1	TRBD2	TGCGCCAGCAGCACGGGGGGGCCAAACAATGAGCAGTTCTTC	CASSTGGPNNEQFF
TRBV19	few	TRBJ1-5	NA	TGTGCCAGTAGTGGACAGAGGAATCAGCCCCAGCATTTT	CASSGQRNQPQHF
TRBV10-2	NA	TRBJ2-7	NA	TGCGCCAGCAGTGAGTCGTCCCCTAGCCACGAGCAGTACTTC	CASSESSPSHEQYF
TRBV6-1	NA	TRBJ2-7	NA	TGTGCCAGCAGTGAAGCGCTGTTTACCTACTACGAGCAGTACTTC	CASSEALFTYYEQYF
TRBV6-5	NA	TRBJ2-7	TRBD1	TGTGCCAGCAGTTCGGGACAGGTGCTCTCCGAGCAGTACTTC	CASSSGQVLSEQYF
TRBV7-2	NA	TRBJ1-1	TRBD1	TGTGCCAGCAGCTTAGAGGGGACAGGGGCAAGGGAAGCTTTCTTT	CASSLEGTGAREAFF
TRBV4-1	few	TRBJ2-7	TRBD1	TGCGCCAGCAGCCTACAGGGGACCTCCTACGAGCAGTACTTC	CASSLQGTSYEQYF
TRBV18	NA	TRBJ2-3	NA	TGTGCCAGCTCACCCCTTCCGGGGAGTAGCACAGATACGCAGTATTTT	CASSPLPGSSTDTQYF
TRBV10-2	NA	TRBJ1-2	TRBD1	TGCGCCAGCAGTGGGCAGGGGGGCGGTGGCTACACCTTC	CASSGQGGGGYTF
TRBV7-2	NA	TRBJ1-1	NA	TGTGCCAGCAGCTTAGATCCAGGGCTAATGAACACTGAAGCTTTCTTT	CASSLDPGLMNTEAFF
TRBV9	NA	TRBJ2-7	TRBD2	TGTGCCAGCAGCCCCTGGACTAGCGGTACCTACGAGCAGTACTTC	CASSPWTSGTYEQYF